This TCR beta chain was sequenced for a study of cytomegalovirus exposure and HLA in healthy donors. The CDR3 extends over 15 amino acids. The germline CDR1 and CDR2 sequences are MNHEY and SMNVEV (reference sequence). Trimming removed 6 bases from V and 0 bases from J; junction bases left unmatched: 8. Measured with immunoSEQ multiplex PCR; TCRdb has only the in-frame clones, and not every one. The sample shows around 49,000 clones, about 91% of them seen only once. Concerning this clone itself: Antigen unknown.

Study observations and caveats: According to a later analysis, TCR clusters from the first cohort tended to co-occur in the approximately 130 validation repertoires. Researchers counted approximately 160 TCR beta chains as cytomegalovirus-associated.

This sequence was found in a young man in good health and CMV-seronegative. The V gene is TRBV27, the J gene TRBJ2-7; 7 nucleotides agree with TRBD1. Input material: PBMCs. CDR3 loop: CASRRDRAISYEQYF. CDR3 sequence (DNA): TGTGCCAGCAGACGAGACAGGGCAATCTCCTACGAGCAGTACTTC.